This T cell receptor beta chain derives from a study of T-cell memory formation after mild COVID-19. Whole-study context: The two donors had largely donor-specific TCR clusters.

TCRdb reanalysed the 5' RACE reads using MiXCR and keeps one entry per CDR3 protein. The profile shows some 200,000 distinct CDR3 sequences, approximately 10% of them singletons. Study-wide results and limits: Second-wave clones peaking on day 37 lacked confirmed SARS-CoV-2 specificity. CD4+ clones that contracted lay mainly in CM and EM; CD8+ ones lay in EMRA.

This clonotype has a handful of counts. Its target is not known. Germline V gene lookup returns CDR1 MGHRA and CDR2 YSYEKL. The CDR3 loop spans 14 amino acids. V was clipped by 2 bases and J by 3 bases, with 8 bases between them. This sequence was found in a man younger than 35 who had mild COVID-19 (a few samples of this study predate the infection). Cell type and time point are not known. The rearrangement joins TRBV4-1 to TRBJ1-5, with D unresolved. Input material: PBMCs or a T cell subset sorted from them (not recorded which). Here the CDR3 DNA reads TGCGCCAGCAGCCAACGTGGGGACAATCAGCCCCAGCATTTT. This gives the protein CASSQRGDNQPQHF.